These 17 T cell receptor beta chains were all obtained from the same sample, sequenced in a study of tissue T cells after allogeneic stem cell transplantation. This table comes from immunoSEQ multiplex PCR, and its TCRdb copy is limited to in-frame clones, with some not included. The table shows thousands of clones, with 47% occurring only once. Specified time point: mouse harvest day 14 after allogeneic transplant. Tail vein injection delivered 10^7 T-cell-depleted bone marrow cells and 10^6 splenic CD5+ T cells. Source material: gut tissue. The source of these receptors is a female BALB/c mouse given C57BL/6 T cells with graft-versus-host disease after an allogeneic hematopoietic cell transplant.

This clone is judged large. These gene names are mouse names. The read terminates 1 residue ahead of where the CDR3 ends, so the germline J gene completes it. V is TRBV1 and J is TRBJ2-7, with a possible D match to TRBD2 (6 bases). CDR3 size: 14 residues. V was pared by 1 base and J by 6 bases, with 13 bases between. Per germline, CDR1 NSQYPW and CDR2 LRSPGD (reference sequence). The part of the CDR3 DNA that was read is TGCACCTGCAGTGCAGTCCTGGGGCGGGGTGAACAGTAC. This translates into CTCSAVLGRGEQY. The full CDR3 is CTCSAVLGRGEQYF.

Details on this clone: Gene names denote mouse genes. The part of the CDR3 DNA that was read is TGTGCCAGCTCTCTGGGACCTAACACAGAAGTCTTC. This gives the protein CASSLGPNTEVF. In full, the CDR3 reads CASSLGPNTEVFF. This chain joins TRBV12-2 and TRBJ1-1; a weak D match, TRBD1 (5 bases). The read terminates 1 residue ahead of where the CDR3 ends, so the germline J gene completes it. V lost 1 base and J lost 2, with 7 bases in between. CDR1 is SGHLS and CDR2 is HYDKME in the germline V gene. The CDR3 loop spans 13 amino acids. Complete variable domain (other parts from reference TRBV12-2 and TRBJ1-1): NSGVVQSPRYIIKGKGERSILKCIPISGHLSVAWYQQTQGQELKFFIQHYDKMERDKGNLPSRFSVQQFDDYHSEMNMSALELEDSAVYFCASSLGPNTEVFFGKGTRLTVV.

As concerns this clone: Gene names and germline match the mouse. The read gets to within 1 residue of the CDR3 end, and the germline J gene fills in the rest. The rearrangement joins TRBV4 to TRBJ2-7; no firm D call. The germline V gene has CDR1 LGHDT and CDR2 YNNKQL (reference sequence). The CDR3 runs to 12 residues. The V end lost 3 bases, the J end lost 4 bases, and 7 bases lay between the germline ends. CDR3 in amino acids: CASSYDFYEQYF. CDR3 DNA (partial): TGTGCCAGCAGCTACGACTTTTATGAACAGTAC.

Within the sample, this clone is medium-sized (0.01 to 0.1%). Germline and genes here are mouse. The read ends 1 residue early relative to the CDR3; the germline J gene fills the gap. The rearrangement links TRBV12-1 to TRBJ2-7, with D perhaps assigned TRBD1 or TRBD2 (5 bases each). Germline V CDR1 and CDR2: SGHSN, HYEKVE. Trimming stripped 4 bases from V and 4 bases from J, with 13 bases between. This CDR3 has 13 amino acids. Incomplete CDR3 DNA: TGTGCCAGCTCCACCTCGGGGGTTTATGAACAGTAC. Protein: CASSTSGVYEQY. The entire CDR3 protein is CASSTSGVYEQYF.

This clone was counted a few times. Gene and germline names: mouse. The missing CDR3 end, 1 residue past where the read stops, is filled in from the germline J gene. This sequence joins TRBV24 and TRBJ1-4; D is uncertain. Germline assignment: CDR1 KGHTA and CDR2 FRNEEI. Trimming stripped 0 bases from V and 1 base from J, with 6 bases between. This CDR3 comprises 15 residues. This CDR3 reads CASSLYVHSNERLFF. The CDR3 DNA, read in part, is TGTGCCAGCAGTCTGTATGTGCATTCCAACGAAAGATTATTT.

Turning to this clone: Each gene name is a mouse one. The read ends 1 residue early relative to the CDR3; the germline J gene fills the gap. V and J are TRBV3 and TRBJ2-1; 8 bases fit TRBD1. Germline values: CDR1 SNHLY, CDR2 FYNGKV (reference sequence). The V gene end was trimmed by 2 bases and the J gene end by 7 bases; junction bases not matched to a gene: 4. The CDR3 contains 14 residues. The chain's CDR3 is CASSLQGARAEQFF. The CDR3 DNA, read in part, is TGTGCCAGCAGCTTACAGGGGGCGCGGGCTGAGCAGTTC.

As to this clone: One junction end disagrees with the germline gene, perhaps due to a read error. Germline and genes here are mouse. The read stops 1 residue short of the end of the CDR3; the missing end is completed from the germline J gene. The chain is built from TRBV26 and TRBJ1-1; D is unresolved. The CDR3 totals 12 residues. Germline V lookup: CDR1 KGHPV, CDR2 FQNQEV (reference sequence). The part of the CDR3 DNA that was read is TGTGCCAGCAGTCAGGAGAAGACAGAAGTCTTC. This codes for CASSQEKTEVF. The whole CDR3 region reads CASSQEKTEVFF. Together with reference TRBV26 and TRBJ1-1, the CDR3 gives the full variable domain: NSKVIQTPRYLVKGQGQKAKMRCIPEKGHPVVFWYQQNKNNEFKFLINFQNQEVLQQIDMTEKRFSAECPSNSPCSLEIQSSEAGDSALYLCASSQEKTEVFFGKGTRLTVV.

This clone was counted between two and nine times. Gene names denote mouse genes. The read terminates 1 residue before the CDR3 end, so the remaining end is supplied by the germline J gene. The J gene is TRBJ2-7, the V gene TRBV20, with 7 nucleotides matching TRBD2. V shed 0 bases, J shed 7 bases, and the junction held 0 bases outside the gene matches. The CDR3 runs 11 residues. Germline CDR1 and CDR2: GFQATS and STVNSAI. The part of the CDR3 DNA that was read is TGTGGTGCTAGGGACTGGGGGGAACAGTAC. It translates to CGARDWGEQY. The entire CDR3 reads CGARDWGEQYF.

This clone was seen a few times. Gene names follow the mouse nomenclature. The DNA ends 1 residue before the CDR3 does, and the rest of the CDR3 is filled in from the germline J gene. The chain couples TRBV13-1 to TRBJ2-7, with no clear D. The CDR3 covers 11 residues. Trimming took off 2 bases at V and 7 bases at J, with 7 bases between the two ends. Germline CDR1 reads NSHNY; CDR2 reads SYGAGN. The CDR3 sequence: CASSETGEQYF. CDR3 bases read: TGTGCCAGCAGTGAAACCGGGGAACAGTAC.

Remarks on this clone: Gene names and germline match the mouse. The missing CDR3 end, 1 residue past where the read stops, is filled in from the germline J gene. The chain couples TRBV26 to TRBJ1-1, with a weak D call TRBD1 (6 bases). The CDR3 sequence is 13 residues long. The V end lost 8 bases, the J end lost 0 bases, and 10 bases lay between the germline ends. Germline V gene sequence: CDR1 KGHPV, CDR2 FQNQEV (reference sequence). The CDR3 region is CASGRGANTEVFF. CDR3 DNA (partial): TGTGCCAGCGGGAGGGGGGCAAACACAGAAGTCTTC.

Concerning this clone: The gene names here belong to mouse. The CDR3 extends 1 residue past the end of the read, so its final part is completed from the germline J gene. The J gene is TRBJ2-4, the V gene TRBV5; either TRBD1 or TRBD2 may fit D (5 bases each). V was cut by 4 bases and J by 0 bases, with 8 bases left in between. The CDR3 contains 14 residues. Germline CDR1 is LGHNA and CDR2 is YNLKQL (reference sequence). The sequenced CDR3 bases are TGTGCCAGCAGCCCCCGGGACAGTCAAAACACCTTGTAC. This gives the protein CASSPRDSQNTLY. The complete CDR3 reads CASSPRDSQNTLYF.

In its sample, this clone was seen a few times. Mouse gene names and germline throughout. Read data end 1 residue before the CDR3 end; the end is taken from the germline J gene. This chain joins TRBV16 and TRBJ1-3; D gene unclear. Trimming cost V 1 base and J 1 base, with 5 bases left between them. Germline V gene sequence: CDR1 SGHSA, CDR2 FRNQAP. CDR3 length: 14 amino acids. Incomplete CDR3 DNA: TGTGCAAGCAGCTTAGCCAAATCTGGAAATACGCTCTAT. It codes for CASSLAKSGNTLY. The CDR3 in its entirety is CASSLAKSGNTLYF.

This clone was observed a single time. Each gene name is a mouse one. Read sequence stops 1 residue before the CDR3 end, and the germline J gene provides the missing end. The V gene is TRBV19, the J gene TRBJ1-6, with unresolved D. TRBJ1-6 counts as an open reading frame of uncertain function. V was pared by 0 bases and J by 0 bases, with 7 bases between. Germline loops: CDR1 FNHDT, CDR2 SITEND (reference sequence). The CDR3 sequence is 16 residues long. The CDR3 reads CASSIGHHSYNSPLYF. The covered CDR3 bases are TGTGCCAGCAGTATAGGACACCATTCCTATAATTCGCCCCTCTAC.

This clone was recorded a few times. Gene names and germline refer to mouse. The CDR3 end lies 1 residue beyond the end of the read and is filled in from the germline J gene. The rearrangement joins TRBV3 to TRBJ2-7, with TRBD2 identical over 9 bases. The V segment lost 0 bases and the J segment 3 bases; nucleotides outside the gene matches: 0. The CDR3 contains 14 residues. Per germline, CDR1 SNHLY and CDR2 FYNGKV (reference sequence). The sequenced CDR3 bases are TGTGCCAGCAGCTTAGCCTGGGGGGGCTATGAACAGTAC. It translates to CASSLAWGGYEQY. The full-length CDR3 reads as CASSLAWGGYEQYF. The whole variable domain, remainder taken from reference TRBV3 and TRBJ2-7, is GPKVLQIPSHQIIDMGQMVTLNCDPVSNHLYFYWYKQILGQQMEFLVNFYNGKVMEKSKLFKDQFSVERPDGSYFTLKIQPTALEDSAVYFCASSLAWGGYEQYFGPGTRLTVL.

In regard to this clone: Mouse gene names apply. The CDR3 goes on 1 residue after the read ends, and that part is filled in from the germline J gene. The J gene is TRBJ1-1, the V gene TRBV26; D is unresolved. The V and J ends lost 2 bases and 5 bases respectively, with 6 bases between them. Germline CDR1 is KGHPV and CDR2 is FQNQEV (reference sequence). This CDR3 region has 12 residues. Incomplete CDR3 DNA: TGTGCCAGCAGTCTGGAACAAACAGAAGTCTTC. Amino acid sequence: CASSLEQTEVF. The CDR3 as a whole reads CASSLEQTEVFF.

In regard to this clone: These gene names are mouse names. The CDR3 is cut off 1 residue early in the read; its end comes from the germline J gene. The V gene is TRBV3, the J gene TRBJ2-4; 7 nucleotides match TRBD1. V trimming: 3 bases; J trimming: 6 bases; junction bases outside the gene matches: 6. From germline, CDR1 is SNHLY and CDR2 FYNGKV (reference sequence). The CDR3 is 14 residues long. CDR3 region: CASSFTGEGNTLYF. The DNA read from the CDR3 is TGTGCCAGCAGCTTTACAGGGGAGGGGAACACCTTGTAC.

As regards this clone: Gene and germline names: mouse. The read ends 1 residue early relative to the CDR3; the germline J gene fills the gap. The V call is TRBV26, the J call TRBJ1-2, with a tentative D call TRBD1 (5 bases). Germline V gene data show CDR1 as KGHPV and CDR2 as FQNQEV (reference sequence). V dropped 4 bases and J dropped 1 base, with 10 bases sitting between them. The CDR3 has 14 residues. The CDR3: CASSPGRGNSDYTF. Partial CDR3 DNA: TGTGCCAGCAGTCCGGGGCGCGGAAACTCCGACTACACC.